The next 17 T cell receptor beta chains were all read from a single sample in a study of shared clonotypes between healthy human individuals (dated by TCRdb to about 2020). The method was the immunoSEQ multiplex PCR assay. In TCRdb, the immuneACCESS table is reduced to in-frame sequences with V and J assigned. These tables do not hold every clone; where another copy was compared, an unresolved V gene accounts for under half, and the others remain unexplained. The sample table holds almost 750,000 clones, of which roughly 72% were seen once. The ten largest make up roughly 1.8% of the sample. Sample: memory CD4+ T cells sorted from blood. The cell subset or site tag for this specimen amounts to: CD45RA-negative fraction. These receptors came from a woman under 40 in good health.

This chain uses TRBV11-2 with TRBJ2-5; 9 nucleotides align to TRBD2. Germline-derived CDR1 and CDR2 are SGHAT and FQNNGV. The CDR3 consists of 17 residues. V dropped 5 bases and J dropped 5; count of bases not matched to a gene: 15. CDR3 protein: CASSPPTGLAGWETQYF. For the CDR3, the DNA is TGTGCCAGCAGCCCACCAACGGGGCTAGCGGGATGGGAGACCCAGTACTTC.

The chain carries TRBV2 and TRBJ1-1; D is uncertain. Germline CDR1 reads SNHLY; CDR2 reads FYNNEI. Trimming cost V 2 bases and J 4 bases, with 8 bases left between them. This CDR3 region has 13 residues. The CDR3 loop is CASSEYKGTEAFF. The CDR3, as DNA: TGTGCCAGCAGTGAATATAAGGGCACTGAAGCTTTCTTT.

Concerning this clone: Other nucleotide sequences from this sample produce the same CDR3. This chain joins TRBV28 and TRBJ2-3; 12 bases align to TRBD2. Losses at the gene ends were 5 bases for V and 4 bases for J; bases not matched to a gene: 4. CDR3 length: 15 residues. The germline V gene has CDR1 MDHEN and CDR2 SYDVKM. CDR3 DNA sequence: TGTGCCAGCAGTCCGAGACTAGCGGGAGCAGATACGCAGTATTTT. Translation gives CASSPRLAGADTQYF.

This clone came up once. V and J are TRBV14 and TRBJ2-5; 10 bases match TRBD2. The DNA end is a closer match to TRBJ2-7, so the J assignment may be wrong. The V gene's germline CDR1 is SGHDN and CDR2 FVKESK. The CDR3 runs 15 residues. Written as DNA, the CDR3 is TGTGCCAGCAGCAAAAGCGGGAGGGCCTTAAACGAGCAGTACTTC. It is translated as CASSKSGRALNEQYF.

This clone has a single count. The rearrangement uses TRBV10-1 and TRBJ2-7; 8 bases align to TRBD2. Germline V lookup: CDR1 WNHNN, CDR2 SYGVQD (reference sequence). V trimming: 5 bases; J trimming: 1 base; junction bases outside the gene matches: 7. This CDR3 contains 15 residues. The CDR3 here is CASSRAGATSYEQYF. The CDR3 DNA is TGCGCCAGCAGTAGAGCGGGAGCGACTTCCTACGAGCAGTACTTC.

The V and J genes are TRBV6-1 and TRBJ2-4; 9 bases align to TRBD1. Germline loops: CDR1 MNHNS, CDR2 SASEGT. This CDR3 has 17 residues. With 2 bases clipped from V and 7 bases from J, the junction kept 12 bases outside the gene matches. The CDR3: CASSEMGQGFLANIQYF. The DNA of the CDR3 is TGTGCCAGCAGTGAAATGGGACAGGGTTTTCTAGCGAACATTCAGTACTTC.

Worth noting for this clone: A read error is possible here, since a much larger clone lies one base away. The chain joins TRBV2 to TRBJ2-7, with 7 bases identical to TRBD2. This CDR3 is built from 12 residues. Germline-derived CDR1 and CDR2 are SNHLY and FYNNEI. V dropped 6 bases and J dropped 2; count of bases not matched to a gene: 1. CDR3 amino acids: CASRGTTYEQYF. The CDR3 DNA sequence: TGTGCCAGCAGGGGGACTACCTACGAGCAGTACTTC. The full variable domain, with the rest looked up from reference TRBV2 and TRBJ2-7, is EPEVTQTPSHQVTQMGQEVILRCVPISNHLYFYWYRQILGQKVEFLVSFYNNEISEKSEIFDDQFSVERPDGSNFTLKIRSTKLEDSAMYFCASRGTTYEQYFGPGTRLTVT.

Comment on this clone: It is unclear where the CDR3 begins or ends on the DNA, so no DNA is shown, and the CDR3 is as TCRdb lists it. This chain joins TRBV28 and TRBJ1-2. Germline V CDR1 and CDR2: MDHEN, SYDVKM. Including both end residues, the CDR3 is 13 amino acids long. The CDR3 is CASFGAGTGGYTF.

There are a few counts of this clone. For the CDR3, the DNA is TGTGCCAGCAGTGTGAAGCGGGAGCTTGAGTACGAGCAGTACTTC. This codes for CASSVKRELEYEQYF. The chain has TRBV6-4 and TRBJ2-7; TRBD2 aligns across 8 bases. V trimming: 4 bases; J trimming: 4 bases; junction bases outside the gene matches: 9. The CDR3 runs to 15 residues. Germline V gene data show CDR1 as MRHNA and CDR2 as SNTAGT.

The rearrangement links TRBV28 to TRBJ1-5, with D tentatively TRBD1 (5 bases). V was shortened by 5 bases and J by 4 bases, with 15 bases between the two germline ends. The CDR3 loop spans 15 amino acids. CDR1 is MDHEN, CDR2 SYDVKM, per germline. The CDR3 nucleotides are TGTGCCAGCAGTGCAACAAGCGGGGGGAATCAGCCCCAGCATTTT. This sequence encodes CASSATSGGNQPQHF.

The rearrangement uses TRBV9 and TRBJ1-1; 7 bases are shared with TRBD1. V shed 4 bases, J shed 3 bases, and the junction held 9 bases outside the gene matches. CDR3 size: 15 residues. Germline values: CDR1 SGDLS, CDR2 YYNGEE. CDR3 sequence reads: CASSPQAGQYTEAFF. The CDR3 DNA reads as TGTGCCAGCAGCCCCCAGGCGGGACAGTACACTGAAGCTTTCTTT.

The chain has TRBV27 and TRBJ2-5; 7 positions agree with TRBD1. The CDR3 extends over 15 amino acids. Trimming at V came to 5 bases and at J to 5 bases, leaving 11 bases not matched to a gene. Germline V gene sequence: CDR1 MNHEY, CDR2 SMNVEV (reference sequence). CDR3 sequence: CASSPGQDTWETQYF. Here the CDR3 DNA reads TGTGCCAGCAGTCCAGGACAGGACACCTGGGAGACCCAGTACTTC.

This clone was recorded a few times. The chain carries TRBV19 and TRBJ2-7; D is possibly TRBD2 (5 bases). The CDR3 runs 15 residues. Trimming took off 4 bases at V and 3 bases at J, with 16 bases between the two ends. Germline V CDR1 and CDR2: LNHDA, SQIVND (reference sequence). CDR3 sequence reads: CASSSTGSTLYEQYF. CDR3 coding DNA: TGTGCCAGTAGTAGTACGGGATCGACCCTCTACGAGCAGTACTTC.

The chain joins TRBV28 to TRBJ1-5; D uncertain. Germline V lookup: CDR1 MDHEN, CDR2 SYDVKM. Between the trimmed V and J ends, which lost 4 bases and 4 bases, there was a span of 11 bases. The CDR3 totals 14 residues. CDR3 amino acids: CASSSASSNQPQHF. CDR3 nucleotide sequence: TGTGCCAGCAGTTCAGCGAGCTCTAATCAGCCCCAGCATTTT. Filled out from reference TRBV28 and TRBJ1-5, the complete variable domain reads DVKVTQSSRYLVKRTGEKVFLECVQDMDHENMFWYRQDPGLGLRLIYFSYDVKMKEKGDIPEGYSVSREKKERFSLILESASTNQTSMYLCASSSASSNQPQHFGDGTRLSIL.

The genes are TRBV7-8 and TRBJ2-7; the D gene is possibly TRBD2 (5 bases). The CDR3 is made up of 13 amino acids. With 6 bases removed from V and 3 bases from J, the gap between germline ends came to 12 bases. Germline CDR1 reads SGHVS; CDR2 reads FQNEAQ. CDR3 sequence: CASSRPRDYEQYF. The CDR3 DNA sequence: TGTGCCAGCAGTCGACCCCGGGACTACGAGCAGTACTTC.

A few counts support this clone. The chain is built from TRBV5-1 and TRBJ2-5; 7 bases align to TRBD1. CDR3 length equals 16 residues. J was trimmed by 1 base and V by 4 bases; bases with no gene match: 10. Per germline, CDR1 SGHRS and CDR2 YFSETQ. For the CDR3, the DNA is TGCGCCAGCAGCGGCAGGACAGGACAATTCCAAGAGACCCAGTACTTC. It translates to CASSGRTGQFQETQYF.

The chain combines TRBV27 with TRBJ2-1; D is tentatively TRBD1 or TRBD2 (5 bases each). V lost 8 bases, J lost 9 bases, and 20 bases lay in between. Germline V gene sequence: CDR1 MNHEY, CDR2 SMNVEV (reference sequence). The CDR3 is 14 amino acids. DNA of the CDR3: TGTGCCAGCGTCCCGGACCGAGGGGCCGGTGAGCAGTTCTTC. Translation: CASVPDRGAGEQFF.